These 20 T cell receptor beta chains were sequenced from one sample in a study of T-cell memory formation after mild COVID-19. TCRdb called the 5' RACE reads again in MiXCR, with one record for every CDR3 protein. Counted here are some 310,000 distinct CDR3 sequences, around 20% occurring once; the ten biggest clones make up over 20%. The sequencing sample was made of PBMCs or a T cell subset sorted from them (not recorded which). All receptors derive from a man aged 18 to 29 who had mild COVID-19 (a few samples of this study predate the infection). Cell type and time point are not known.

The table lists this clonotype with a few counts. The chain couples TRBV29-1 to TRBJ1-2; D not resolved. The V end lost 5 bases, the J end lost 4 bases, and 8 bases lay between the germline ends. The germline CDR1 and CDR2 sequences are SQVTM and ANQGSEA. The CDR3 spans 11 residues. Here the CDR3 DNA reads TGCAGCGTTTCGGACGGCTATGGCTACACCTTC. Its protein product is CSVSDGYGYTF.

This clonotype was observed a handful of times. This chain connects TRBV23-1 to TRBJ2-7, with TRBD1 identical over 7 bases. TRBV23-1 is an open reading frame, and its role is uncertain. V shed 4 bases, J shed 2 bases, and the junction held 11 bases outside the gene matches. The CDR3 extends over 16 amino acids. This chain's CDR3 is CASSPRQGVSPYEQYV. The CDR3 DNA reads TGCGCCAGCAGTCCGAGACAGGGTGTAAGCCCCTACGAGCAGTACGTC.

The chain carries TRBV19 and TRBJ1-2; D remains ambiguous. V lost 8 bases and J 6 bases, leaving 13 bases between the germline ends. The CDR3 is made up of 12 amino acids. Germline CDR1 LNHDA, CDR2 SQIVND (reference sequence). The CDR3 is CASETWVNGYTF. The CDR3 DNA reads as TGTGCCAGTGAGACCTGGGTGAATGGCTACACCTTC. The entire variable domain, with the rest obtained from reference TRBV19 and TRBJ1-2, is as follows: DGGITQSPKYLFRKEGQNVTLSCEQNLNHDAMYWYRQDPGQGLRLIYYSQIVNDFQKGDIAEGYSVSREKKESFPLTVTSAQKNPTAFYLCASETWVNGYTFGSGTRLTVV.

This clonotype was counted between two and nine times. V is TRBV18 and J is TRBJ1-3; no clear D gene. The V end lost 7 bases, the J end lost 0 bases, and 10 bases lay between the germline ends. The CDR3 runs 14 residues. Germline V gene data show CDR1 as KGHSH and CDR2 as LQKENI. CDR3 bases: TGTGCCAGCTTTAGTTCAGTCTCTGGAAACACCATATATTTT. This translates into CASFSSVSGNTIYF.

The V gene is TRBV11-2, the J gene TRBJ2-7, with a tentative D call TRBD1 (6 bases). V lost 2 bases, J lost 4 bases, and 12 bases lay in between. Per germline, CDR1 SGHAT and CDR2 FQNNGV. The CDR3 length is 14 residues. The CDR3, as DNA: TGTGCCAGCAGCTTAACACAGGGTCATTACGAGCAGTACTTC. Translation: CASSLTQGHYEQYF.

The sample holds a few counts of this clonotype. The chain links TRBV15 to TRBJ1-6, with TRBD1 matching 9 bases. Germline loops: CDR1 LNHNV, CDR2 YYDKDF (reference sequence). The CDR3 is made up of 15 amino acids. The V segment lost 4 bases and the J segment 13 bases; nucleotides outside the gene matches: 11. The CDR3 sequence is CATSTRDRGIAPLHF. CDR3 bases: TGTGCCACCAGCACCAGAGACAGGGGGATAGCCCCCCTCCACTTT.

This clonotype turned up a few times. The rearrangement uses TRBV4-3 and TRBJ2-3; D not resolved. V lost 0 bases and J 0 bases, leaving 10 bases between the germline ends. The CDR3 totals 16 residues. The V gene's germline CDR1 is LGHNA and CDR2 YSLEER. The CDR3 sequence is CASSQELGRSTDTQYF. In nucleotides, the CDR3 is TGCGCCAGCAGCCAAGAGTTGGGCAGGAGCACAGATACGCAGTATTTT.

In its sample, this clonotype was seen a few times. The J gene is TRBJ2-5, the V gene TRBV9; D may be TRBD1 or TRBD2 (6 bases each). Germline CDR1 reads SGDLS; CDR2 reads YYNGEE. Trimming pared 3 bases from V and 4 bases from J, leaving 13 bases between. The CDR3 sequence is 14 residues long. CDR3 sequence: CASSGGGHLETQYF. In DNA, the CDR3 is TGTGCCAGCAGCGGTGGGGGGCATTTAGAGACCCAGTACTTC. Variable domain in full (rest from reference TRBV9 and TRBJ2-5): DSGVTQTPKHLITATGQRVTLRCSPRSGDLSVYWYQQSLDQGLQFLIQYYNGEERAKGNILERFSAQQFPDLHSELNLSSLELGDSALYFCASSGGGHLETQYFGPGTRLLVL.

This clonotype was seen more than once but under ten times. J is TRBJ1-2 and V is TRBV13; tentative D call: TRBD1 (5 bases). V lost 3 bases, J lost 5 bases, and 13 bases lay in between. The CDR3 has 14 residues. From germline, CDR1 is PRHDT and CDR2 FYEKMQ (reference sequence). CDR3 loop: CASSLGGLWYGYTF. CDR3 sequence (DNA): TGTGCCAGCAGCTTGGGGGGGTTATGGTATGGCTACACCTTC.

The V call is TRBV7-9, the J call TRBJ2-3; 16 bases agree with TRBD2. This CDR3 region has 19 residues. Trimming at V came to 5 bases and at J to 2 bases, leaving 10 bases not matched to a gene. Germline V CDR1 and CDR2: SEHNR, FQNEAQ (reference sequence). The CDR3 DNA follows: TGTGCCAGCAGCCCTGACGGGACTAGCGGGGGGGCTTACACAGATACGCAGTATTTT. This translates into CASSPDGTSGGAYTDTQYF. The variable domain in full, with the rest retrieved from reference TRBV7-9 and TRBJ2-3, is DTGVSQNPRHKITKRGQNVTFRCDPISEHNRLYWYRQTLGQGPEFLTYFQNEAQLEKSRLLSDRFSAERPKGSFSTLEIQRTEQGDSAMYLCASSPDGTSGGAYTDTQYFGPGTRLTVL.

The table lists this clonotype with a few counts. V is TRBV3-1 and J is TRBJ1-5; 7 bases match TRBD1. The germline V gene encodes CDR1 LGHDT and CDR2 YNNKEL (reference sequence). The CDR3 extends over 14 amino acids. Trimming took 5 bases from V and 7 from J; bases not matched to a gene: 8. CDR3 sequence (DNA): TGTGCCAGCAGCTTACGACAGGGCCGGCAGCCCCAGCATTTT. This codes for CASSLRQGRQPQHF.

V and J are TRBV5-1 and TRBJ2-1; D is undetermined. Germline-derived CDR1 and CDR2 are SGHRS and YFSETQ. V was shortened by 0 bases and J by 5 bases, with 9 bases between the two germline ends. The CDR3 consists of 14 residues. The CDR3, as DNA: TGCGCCAGCAGCTTGGGGAGCATTGACAATGAGCAGTTCTTC. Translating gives CASSLGSIDNEQFF.

The CDR3 nucleotides read TGTGCCAGCAGCTCCGTTGGATACGAGCAGTACGTC. Amino acids: CASSSVGYEQYV. V usage is TRBV7-9 and J usage is TRBJ2-7; D is ambiguous. This CDR3 has 12 residues. V was trimmed by 4 bases and J by 4 bases, leaving 8 bases between them. Germline V gene sequence: CDR1 SEHNR, CDR2 FQNEAQ (reference sequence).

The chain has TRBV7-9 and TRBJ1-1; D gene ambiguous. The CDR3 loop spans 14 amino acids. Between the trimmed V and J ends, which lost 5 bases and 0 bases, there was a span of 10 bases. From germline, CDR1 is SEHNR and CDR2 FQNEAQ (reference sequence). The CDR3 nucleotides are TGTGCCAGCAGCGGATGGGCTCTGAACACTGAAGCTTTCTTT. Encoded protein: CASSGWALNTEAFF.

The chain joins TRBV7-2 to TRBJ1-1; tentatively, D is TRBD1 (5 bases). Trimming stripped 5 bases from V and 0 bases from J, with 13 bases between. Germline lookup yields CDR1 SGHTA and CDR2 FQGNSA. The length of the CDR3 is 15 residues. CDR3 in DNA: TGTGCCAGCAGCACAACGGGGGGGATGAACACTGAAGCTTTCTTT. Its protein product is CASSTTGGMNTEAFF.

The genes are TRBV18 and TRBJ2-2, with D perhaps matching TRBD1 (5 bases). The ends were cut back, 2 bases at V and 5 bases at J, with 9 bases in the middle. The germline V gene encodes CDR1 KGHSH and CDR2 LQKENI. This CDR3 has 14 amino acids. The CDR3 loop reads CASSPTAGTGELFF. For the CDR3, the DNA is TGTGCCAGCTCACCAACGGCAGGGACCGGGGAGCTGTTTTTT. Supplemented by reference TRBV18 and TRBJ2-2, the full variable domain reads NAGVMQNPRHLVRRRGQEARLRCSPMKGHSHVYWYRQLPEEGLKFMVYLQKENIIDESGMPKERFSAEFPKEGPSILRIQQVVRGDSAAYFCASSPTAGTGELFFGEGSRLTVL.

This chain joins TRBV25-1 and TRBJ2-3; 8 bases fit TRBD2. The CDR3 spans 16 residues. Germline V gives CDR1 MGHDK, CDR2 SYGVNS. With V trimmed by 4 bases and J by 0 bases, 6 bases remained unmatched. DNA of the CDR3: TGTGCCAGCAGTGGACCGGGGGGGCTTAGCACAGATACGCAGTATTTT. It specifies CASSGPGGLSTDTQYF.

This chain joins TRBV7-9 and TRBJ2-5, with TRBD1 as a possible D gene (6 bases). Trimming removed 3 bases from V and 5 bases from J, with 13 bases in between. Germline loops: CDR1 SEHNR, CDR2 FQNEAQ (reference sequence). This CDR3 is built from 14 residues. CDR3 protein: CASSFPGVGETQYF. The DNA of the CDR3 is TGTGCCAGCAGCTTCCCAGGGGTAGGGGAGACCCAGTACTTC.

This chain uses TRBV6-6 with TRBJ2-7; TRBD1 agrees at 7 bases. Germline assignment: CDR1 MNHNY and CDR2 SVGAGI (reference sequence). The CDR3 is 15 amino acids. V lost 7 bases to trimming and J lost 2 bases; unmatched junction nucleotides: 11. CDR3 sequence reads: CASNKAGTATYEQYV. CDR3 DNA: TGTGCCAGCAATAAAGCCGGGACAGCGACCTACGAGCAGTACGTC.

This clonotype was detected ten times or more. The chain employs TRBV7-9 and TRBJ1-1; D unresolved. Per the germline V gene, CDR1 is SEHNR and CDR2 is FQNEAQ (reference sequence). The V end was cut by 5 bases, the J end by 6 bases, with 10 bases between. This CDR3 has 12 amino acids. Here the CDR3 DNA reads TGTGCCAGCAGCCGCACCGGGGCTGAAGCTTTCTTT. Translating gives CASSRTGAEAFF.